This passage covers 5 T cell receptor beta chains from one sample sequenced in a study of post-analysis software for immune sequencing data. Study outcomes and limitations: Elevated frequency relative to controls characterized four to six TRBV segments in patients, TRBV5-6, TRBV5-1 and TRBV20-1 among them.

No antigen has been assigned to these receptors. cDNA libraries of TCR beta carried unique molecular identifiers. TCRdb independently ran MiXCR on the PCR reads; one entry per CDR3 protein. The repertoire holds about half a million distinct CDR3 sequences, with approximately 31% as singletons. The material sequenced was blood. The receptors stem from a girl between 2 and 17 years old with multiple sclerosis.

This rearrangement joins TRBV28 to TRBJ2-3, with TRBD1 identical over 7 bases. Trimming took 0 bases from V and 4 from J; bases not matched to a gene: 7. Germline values: CDR1 MDHEN, CDR2 SYDVKM. The CDR3 is 16 residues long. Here the CDR3 DNA reads TGTGCCAGCAGTTTATGGGGTAGACAGGGCTCAGATACGCAGTATTTT. Translation: CASSLWGRQGSDTQYF.

This clonotype was observed a few times. The chain joins TRBV29-1 to TRBJ1-1, with 8 bases matching TRBD1. The ends lost 6 bases at V and 5 bases at J; junction bases unmatched: 8. The V gene's germline CDR1 is SQVTM and CDR2 ANQGSEA. The CDR3 covers 13 residues. For the CDR3, the DNA is TGCAGCGTAGAGACAGGGGTTATGACTGAAGCTTTCTTT. Translation gives CSVETGVMTEAFF.

This clonotype came up a few times. The rearrangement links TRBV7-2 to TRBJ1-4; TRBD1 agrees at 8 bases. The CDR3 has 17 residues. Germline CDR1 and CDR2: SGHTA and FQGNSA. J was trimmed by 2 bases and V by 1 base; bases with no gene match: 6. CDR3 coding DNA: TGTGCCAGCAGCTTAGTAGGACAGGGATTGACTAATGAAAAACTGTTTTTT. Translated, it gives CASSLVGQGLTNEKLFF.

This clonotype appeared a single time. The chain combines TRBV10-3 with TRBJ1-2, with D perhaps matching TRBD1 (5 bases). Per the germline V gene, CDR1 is ENHRY and CDR2 is SYGVKD. The CDR3 sequence is 12 residues long. Trimming removed 6 bases at V and 5 bases at J, with 10 bases between. For the CDR3, the DNA is TGTGCCATCAGGGGGACTGAATATGGCTACACCTTC. This encodes CAIRGTEYGYTF.

The V gene is TRBV29-1, the J gene TRBJ2-1; no firm D call. Germline V gives CDR1 SQVTM, CDR2 ANQGSEA. The V end was cut by 1 base, the J end by 3 bases, with 10 bases between. This CDR3 has 14 amino acids. This CDR3 reads CSVEVDTDYNEQFF. The CDR3 DNA follows: TGCAGCGTTGAAGTAGACACCGACTACAATGAGCAGTTCTTC.